The 26 T cell receptor beta chains reported below all come from one sample, sequenced in a study of T cell responses to AZD1222 COVID-19 vaccine. Data came from immunoSEQ multiplex PCR; TCRdb stores just in-frame clones and leaves some out. Of under 150,000 clones listed, roughly 90% are singletons. The specimen comprised peripheral blood, sampled on day 0 of AZD1222 vaccination. These receptors were taken from an adult in good health.

This sequence joins TRBV19 and TRBJ1-2, with D possibly matching TRBD1 (5 bases). Per germline, CDR1 LNHDA and CDR2 SQIVND (reference sequence). CDR3 length: 12 amino acids. V was pared by 7 bases and J by 6 bases, with 12 bases between. The CDR3 region is CASMNRGNGYTF. As DNA, the CDR3 is TGTGCCAGTATGAATAGGGGCAATGGCTACACCTTC.

The rearrangement joins TRBV28 to TRBJ1-5; no definite D call. With 1 base removed from V and 6 bases from J, the gap between germline ends came to 1 base. Germline assignment: CDR1 MDHEN and CDR2 SYDVKM. This CDR3 has 11 amino acids. The CDR3 sequence: CASSLSQPQHF. The CDR3 DNA reads TGTGCCAGCAGTTTATCTCAGCCCCAGCATTTT.

The gene calls are TRBV7-2 and TRBJ2-7; 9 bases map to TRBD1. V lost 1 base, J lost 6 bases, and 7 bases stayed unmatched. CDR1 is SGHTA, CDR2 FQGNSA, per germline. The CDR3 sequence is 15 residues long. The CDR3 protein is CASSLGQDRGGEQYF. The DNA of the CDR3 is TGTGCCAGCAGCTTAGGACAGGACAGGGGTGGCGAGCAGTACTTC. The complete variable domain, with remaining parts taken from reference TRBV7-2 and TRBJ2-7, reads GAGVSQSPSNKVTEKGKDVELRCDPISGHTALYWYRQSLGQGLEFLIYFQGNSAPDKSGLPSDRFSAERTGGSVSTLTIQRTQQEDSAVYLCASSLGQDRGGEQYFGPGTRLTVT.

This clone appeared many times. V is TRBV14 and J is TRBJ2-4, with TRBD1 identical over 8 bases. The CDR3 spans 14 residues. CDR1 is SGHDN, CDR2 FVKESK, per germline. After removal of 4 bases from V and 4 bases from J, the junction contained 3 bases not matched to a gene. CDR3 region: CASSPRGLKNIQYF. The DNA of the CDR3 is TGTGCCAGCAGCCCCAGGGGGCTAAAAAACATTCAGTACTTC.

To note about this clone: Other nucleotide sequences from this sample produce the same CDR3. The chain is built from TRBV19 and TRBJ1-2, with a tentative D call TRBD1 (6 bases). V dropped 8 bases and J dropped 3 bases, with 10 bases sitting between them. This CDR3 is 12 amino acids long. Germline assignment: CDR1 LNHDA and CDR2 SQIVND (reference sequence). CDR3 sequence: CASSDSYYGYTF. In DNA, the CDR3 is TGTGCCAGTTCGGACAGCTACTATGGCTACACCTTC.

The chain combines TRBV27 with TRBJ2-1, with 8 nucleotides matching TRBD2. In germline, CDR1 is MNHEY, CDR2 SMNVEV (reference sequence). J lost 0 bases, V lost 5 bases, and 15 bases had no gene match. The CDR3 runs to 19 residues. In DNA, the CDR3 is TGTGCCAGCAGTCAACGCACACCCTTAGCGGGAAGCTCCTACAATGAGCAGTTCTTC. It specifies CASSQRTPLAGSSYNEQFF.

Only one count was recorded for this clone. The chain links TRBV7-2 to TRBJ1-4, with 7 bases matching TRBD1. The germline gives CDR1 SGHTA, CDR2 FQGNSA. V lost 6 bases to trimming and J lost 7 bases; unmatched junction nucleotides: 11. The CDR3 loop spans 15 amino acids. The CDR3 DNA reads TGTGCCAGCAGTATCACAGGGGAACAGGGTGAAAAACTGTTTTTT. Its protein product is CASSITGEQGEKLFF. The variable domain in full, completed from reference TRBV7-2 and TRBJ1-4, reads GAGVSQSPSNKVTEKGKDVELRCDPISGHTALYWYRQSLGQGLEFLIYFQGNSAPDKSGLPSDRFSAERTGGSVSTLTIQRTQQEDSAVYLCASSITGEQGEKLFFGSGTQLSVL.

The gene calls are TRBV12-3 or TRBV12-4 and TRBJ1-1, with D possibly matching TRBD1 (6 bases). The V end lost 7 bases, the J end lost 4 bases, and 7 bases lay between the germline ends. CDR3 length: 11 residues. Written as DNA, the CDR3 is TGTGCCAGCATAGGGGGCACTGAAGCTTTCTTT. This sequence encodes CASIGGTEAFF.

The chain links TRBV28 to TRBJ2-7; a weak D match, TRBD1 (6 bases). Germline values: CDR1 MDHEN, CDR2 SYDVKM. The CDR3 is 13 residues long. Between the trimmed V and J ends, which lost 6 bases and 5 bases, there was a span of 14 bases. Here the CDR3 DNA reads TGTGCCAGCAGCTCTGGACAGAGTAACGAGCAGTACTTC. This encodes CASSSGQSNEQYF. The full variable domain, its missing parts supplied by reference TRBV28 and TRBJ2-7, is DVKVTQSSRYLVKRTGEKVFLECVQDMDHENMFWYRQDPGLGLRLIYFSYDVKMKEKGDIPEGYSVSREKKERFSLILESASTNQTSMYLCASSSGQSNEQYFGPGTRLTVT.

The chain links TRBV21-1 to TRBJ2-7; the table's D call, TRBD1, has no DNA check behind it. TRBV21-1 is listed as a pseudogene. The CDR3 length is 13 residues. The DNA of the CDR3 is TGTGCCAGCAGCAAGACAGGGGGCTACGAGCAGTACTTC. It translates to CASSKTGGYEQYF.

The chain carries TRBV9 and TRBJ1-1; 7 positions match TRBD1. CDR1 is SGDLS and CDR2 is YYNGEE in the germline V gene. The CDR3 has 17 residues. V lost 2 bases, J lost 0 bases, and 10 bases stayed unmatched. The DNA for the CDR3 is TGTGCCAGCAGCGTCACGGCAGGGGGAGGGGTGAACACTGAAGCTTTCTTT. This sequence encodes CASSVTAGGGVNTEAFF. Variable domain in full (rest from reference TRBV9 and TRBJ1-1): DSGVTQTPKHLITATGQRVTLRCSPRSGDLSVYWYQQSLDQGLQFLIQYYNGEERAKGNILERFSAQQFPDLHSELNLSSLELGDSALYFCASSVTAGGGVNTEAFFGQGTRLTVV.

This rearrangement joins TRBV11-3 to TRBJ2-7, with 9 bases matching TRBD1. Trimming took 9 bases from V and 7 from J; bases not matched to a gene: 4. Germline CDR1 and CDR2: SGHNT and YENEEA. The length of the CDR3 is 11 residues. CDR3 bases: TGTGCCAGGGACAGGGGTAGAGAGCAGTACTTC. Translation: CARDRGREQYF.

This clone was detected a few times. V gene TRBV6-5 combines with J gene TRBJ2-7; 7 nucleotides match TRBD2. CDR3 length equals 16 residues. V shed 0 bases and J 1 base; nucleotides not matched to a gene: 6. Germline V gives CDR1 MNHEY, CDR2 SVGAGI. CDR3 region: CASSYSSSGRSYEQYF. In nucleotides, the CDR3 is TGTGCCAGCAGTTACTCGAGTAGCGGGCGTTCCTACGAGCAGTACTTC.

Only one count was recorded for this clone. The chain has TRBV15 and TRBJ2-2; a weak D match, TRBD2 (6 bases). CDR1 is LNHNV and CDR2 is YYDKDF in the germline V gene (reference sequence). The CDR3 length is 16 residues. Trimming removed 5 bases at V and 0 bases at J, with 13 bases between. The DNA of the CDR3 is TGTGCCACCAGCCCGCGAGGCGGGACGAACACCGGGGAGCTGTTTTTT. It codes for CATSPRGGTNTGELFF.

This chain connects TRBV27 to TRBJ2-7, with 7 bases identical to TRBD1. The trim removed 5 bases at V and 3 bases at J, leaving 10 bases unmatched. Germline CDR1 reads MNHEY; CDR2 reads SMNVEV (reference sequence). There are 15 residues in the CDR3. CDR3 in amino acids: CASSPSPGTVYEQYF. Written as DNA, the CDR3 is TGTGCCAGCAGTCCGAGCCCCGGGACAGTCTACGAGCAGTACTTC.

The chain joins TRBV6-5 to TRBJ2-2; no firm D call. Trimming removed 4 bases at V and 7 bases at J, with 7 bases between. The CDR3 is 12 amino acids. Germline V CDR1 and CDR2: MNHEY, SVGAGI. Here the CDR3 reads CASSLGHGELFF. CDR3 bases: TGTGCCAGCAGTTTGGGTCACGGGGAGCTGTTTTTT.

V and J are TRBV27 and TRBJ2-7, with D possibly TRBD1 on 5 matching bases. The germline V gene encodes CDR1 MNHEY and CDR2 SMNVEV (reference sequence). There are 13 residues in the CDR3. V lost 8 bases and J lost 2, with 13 bases in between. CDR3 sequence reads: CASGQGRPYEQYF. CDR3 DNA: TGTGCCAGCGGACAAGGCCGGCCCTACGAGCAGTACTTC.

CDR3 protein: CASSRGVVGTDTQYF. The CDR3 nucleotides read TGTGCCAGCAGCCGCGGGGTAGTGGGTACAGATACGCAGTATTTT. This chain joins TRBV7-2 and TRBJ2-3; tentative D call: TRBD2 (6 bases). Trimming stripped 5 bases from V and 3 bases from J, with 15 bases between. Looked up from germline, CDR1 is SGHTA and CDR2 is FQGNSA. This CDR3 region has 15 residues. The variable domain in full, completed from reference TRBV7-2 and TRBJ2-3, reads GAGVSQSPSNKVTEKGKDVELRCDPISGHTALYWYRQSLGQGLEFLIYFQGNSAPDKSGLPSDRFSAERTGGSVSTLTIQRTQQEDSAVYLCASSRGVVGTDTQYFGPGTRLTVL.

CDR3 nucleotides: TGTGCCAGCAGGGGAGGGGGAATTAGGGATCAGCCCCAGCATTTT. It yields the protein CASRGGGIRDQPQHF. The V gene is TRBV2, the J gene TRBJ1-5; a possible D gene is TRBD1 (6 bases). V was cut by 6 bases and J by 5 bases, with 17 bases left in between. The CDR3 has 15 residues. Germline V CDR1 and CDR2: SNHLY, FYNNEI.

The chain carries TRBV7-6 and TRBJ1-5, with D maybe TRBD1 (5 bases). The germline V and J ends were trimmed by 0 bases and 4 bases, with 10 bases remaining between them. The CDR3 contains 15 residues. Germline assignment: CDR1 SGHVS and CDR2 FNYEAQ. The CDR3 spells CASSLAGGGNQPQHF. As DNA, the CDR3 is TGTGCCAGCAGCTTAGCGGGTGGGGGGAATCAGCCCCAGCATTTT.

This rearrangement joins TRBV19 to TRBJ1-1; the match to TRBD1 covers 8 bases. CDR3 length equals 13 residues. Germline CDR1 LNHDA, CDR2 SQIVND (reference sequence). With V trimmed by 3 bases and J by 5 bases, 2 bases remained unmatched. This CDR3 is CASSIQGATEAFF. The CDR3 nucleotides read TGTGCCAGTAGTATTCAGGGGGCTACTGAAGCTTTCTTT.

In its sample, this clone was seen once. The rearrangement uses TRBV18 and TRBJ1-2; D not certain. Germline CDR1 KGHSH, CDR2 LQKENI. Trimming took off 4 bases at V and 7 bases at J, with 13 bases between the two ends. The CDR3 contains 13 residues. The CDR3 sequence: CASSLVRVGGYTF. CDR3 nucleotide sequence: TGTGCCAGCTCACTCGTGAGGGTTGGTGGCTACACCTTC.

V is TRBV6-5 and J is TRBJ1-2, with TRBD1 identical over 12 bases. The CDR3 has 14 residues. With V trimmed by 5 bases and J by 8 bases, 6 bases remained unmatched. In germline, CDR1 is MNHEY, CDR2 SVGAGI. The CDR3 DNA reads as TGTGCCAGCAGTCGGGGACAGGGGGCGCGGGGCTACACCTTC. Its protein is CASSRGQGARGYTF.

CDR3 in amino acids: CASSFLPWTEAFF. The DNA for the CDR3 is TGTGCCAGCAGCTTTTTACCATGGACTGAAGCTTTCTTT. V gene TRBV11-3 combines with J gene TRBJ1-1, with D unclear. V lost 3 bases and J 5 bases, leaving 10 bases between the germline ends. The germline CDR1 and CDR2 sequences are SGHNT and YENEEA. CDR3 size: 13 residues.

This chain connects TRBV15 to TRBJ2-1; 14 bases are a match to TRBD2. The ends lost 0 bases at V and 3 bases at J; junction bases unmatched: 16. CDR1 and CDR2 from the germline V gene are LNHNV and YYDKDF (reference sequence). The length of the CDR3 is 22 residues. Here the CDR3 DNA reads TGTGCCACCAGCAGAGATTGGCCCCATGGACTAGCGGGAGGAATTTTCTACAATGAGCAGTTCTTC. It encodes CATSRDWPHGLAGGIFYNEQFF.

The chain employs TRBV7-2 and TRBJ2-5; D ambiguous. The germline V gene has CDR1 SGHTA and CDR2 FQGNSA. This CDR3 is built from 15 residues. With 4 bases removed from V and 7 bases from J, the gap between germline ends came to 19 bases. CDR3 nucleotides: TGTGCCAGCAGCTCAATTGGCCCGCCCTTGGGGACCCAGTACTTC. Translated, it gives CASSSIGPPLGTQYF. The full variable domain, with the rest looked up from reference TRBV7-2 and TRBJ2-5, is GAGVSQSPSNKVTEKGKDVELRCDPISGHTALYWYRQSLGQGLEFLIYFQGNSAPDKSGLPSDRFSAERTGGSVSTLTIQRTQQEDSAVYLCASSSIGPPLGTQYFGPGTRLLVL.